The T cell receptor (beta chain) under discussion was sequenced for a study of blood T cell repertoires in COVID-19. Study in general: Samples came from the United States, Italy and Spain, spanning acute and convalescent COVID-19.

Germline loops: CDR1 LNHDA, CDR2 SQIVND (reference sequence). Trimming pared 3 bases from V and 7 bases from J, leaving 16 bases between. The CDR3 is 14 amino acids. Authors' processing steps: Counts of nucleated cells, estimated from reference gene primer amplification, were obtained. Assay used: immunoSEQ multiplex PCR; TCRdb lists only in-frame clones, some missing. V, J and clone size are taken as reported in that table, and D and trimming were inferred from the DNA itself. The sample lists 200,000 to 250,000 clones; 86% were seen once. The chain recombines TRBV19 with TRBJ2-7; the D is unclear. The sequence was obtained from a woman in her 30s who had been exposed to COVID-19. The specimen was PBMCs or T cells enriched from blood (not recorded which). This CDR3 is CASSITFLGVEQYF. CDR3 coding DNA: TGTGCCAGTAGTATTACCTTTTTGGGCGTTGAGCAGTACTTC.